Listed below are T cell receptor beta chains from one sample, sequenced in a study of cytotoxic CD8 clonotypes in ibrutinib-treated CLL. TCRdb keeps only in-frame clones here, not all; method: immunoSEQ multiplex PCR. In the table there are tens of thousands of clones, less than 85% of which are singletons. Sequences were derived from PBMCs, sampled after 24 months of ibrutinib treatment. The receptors were sampled from a human donor with chronic lymphocytic leukemia. Each CDR3 is given with its conserved first and last residue. The D gene is left open where the match is weak. Size is stated for part of the rows, as once, few or many counts, or as a class when the clone is expanded.

d_call	v_call	clone_size	j_call	cdr3_nt	cdr3_aa
NA	TRBV28	NA	TRBJ1-5	TGTGCCAGCAGTTTATTGGCCAGGGGAATGAGCAATCAGCCCCAGCATTTT	CASSLLARGMSNQPQHF
TRBD1	TRBV11-2	NA	TRBJ1-2	TGTGCCAGCTCCACAGGGGCCGTAAGCTATGGCTACACCTTC	CASSTGAVSYGYTF
TRBD1	TRBV28	NA	TRBJ1-3	TGTGCCAGCAGTCCCCGTTCCCGGACAGGGCCCTTTGGAAACACCATATATTTT	CASSPRSRTGPFGNTIYF
NA	TRBV25-1	once	TRBJ2-7	TGTGCCAGCAGCAGGACAACAACTCCCTACGAGCAGTACTTC	CASSRTTTPYEQYF
TRBD2	TRBV27	NA	TRBJ2-1	TGTGCCAGCAGTAACCTAGCGGGACTTAGCTCCTACAATGAGCAGTTCTTC	CASSNLAGLSSYNEQFF
TRBD2	TRBV18	few	TRBJ2-2	TGTGCCAGCTCACTCTCCCCAATAGCGGGAAAGAACACCGGGGAGCTGTTTTTT	CASSLSPIAGKNTGELFF
TRBD1	TRBV7-9	NA	TRBJ1-4	TGTGCCAGCAGCCAGCCGACAGGGGTTACTGAAAAACTGTTTTTT	CASSQPTGVTEKLFF
NA	TRBV27	NA	TRBJ2-1	TGTGCCAGCAGTTTTGAATACTTGCACAATGAGCAGTTCTTC	CASSFEYLHNEQFF
TRBD2	TRBV28	NA	TRBJ2-7	TGTGCCAGCATGCTTTCGATAGCGGGAGTAAATGAGCAGTACTTC	CASMLSIAGVNEQYF
TRBD2	TRBV9	NA	TRBJ2-2	TGTGCCAGCAGCGTAGTGACTAGCGGGAGGGTCCGGCCCGGGGAGCTGTTTTTT	CASSVVTSGRVRPGELFF
TRBD2	TRBV5-1	few	TRBJ2-7	TGCGCCAGCAGCTCTGACCCGGGACTAGCGGGCGAGCAGTACTTC	CASSSDPGLAGEQYF
NA	TRBV30	NA	TRBJ2-5	TGTGCCTGGAGTGAAGAGACCCAGTACTTC	CAWSEETQYF
TRBD2	TRBV7-2	NA	TRBJ2-5	TGTGCCAGCTCCCGGACTAGCGGGAGGTCCGCCCAAGAGACCCAGTACTTC	CASSRTSGRSAQETQYF
TRBD1	TRBV5-4	NA	TRBJ2-4	TGTGCCAGCAGCGGAACCCCGGGACAGGGGGGTTCGGGCATTCAGTACTTC	CASSGTPGQGGSGIQYF
TRBD1	TRBV27	NA	TRBJ1-4	TGTGCCAGCAAGGACAGGGGGCTTGAAAAACTGTTTTTT	CASKDRGLEKLFF
NA	TRBV4-1	NA	TRBJ2-3	TGCGCCAGCAGCCAAGTGGCGGGGACAGATACGCAGTATTTT	CASSQVAGTDTQYF
TRBD1	TRBV28	once	TRBJ2-2	TGTGCCAGCGGACAGGGATACACCGGGGAGCTGTTTTTT	CASGQGYTGELFF
NA	TRBV30	many	TRBJ1-4	TGTGCCTGGAGTTCGGTCAGAGGCCTTGGGATTGAAAAACTGTTTTTT	CAWSSVRGLGIEKLFF
NA	TRBV29-1	NA	TRBJ2-7	TGCAGCGTTGCTGAGGTGACCCCCTACGAGCAGTACTTC	CSVAEVTPYEQYF
NA	TRBV18	few	TRBJ2-7	TGTGCCAGCTCACTCGGGACCGCTACCTACGAGCAGTACTTC	CASSLGTATYEQYF
NA	TRBV6-4	NA	TRBJ2-7	TGTGCCAGCGGTCGATCAGTGCAGTACTTC	CASGRSVQYF
TRBD2	TRBV5-1	few	TRBJ2-1	TGCGCCAGCAGCATCGGACTAGCGGGAGGGCCCCTATACAATGAGCAGTTCTTC	CASSIGLAGGPLYNEQFF
TRBD1	TRBV29-1	NA	TRBJ2-3	TGCAGCGTTCTTGTGCGGACAGGAACAGATACGCAGTATTTT	CSVLVRTGTDTQYF
NA	TRBV4-3	NA	TRBJ1-1	TGCGCCAGCAGCCTGGTCAGGACAGACACTGAAGCTTTCTTT	CASSLVRTDTEAFF
TRBD2	TRBV5-1	NA	TRBJ2-3	TGCGCCAGCAGCACCGGGACTAGCGAGGAGGATACGCAGTATTTT	CASSTGTSEEDTQYF
NA	TRBV6-6	NA	TRBJ2-7	TGTGCCAGCACCGCTGCGGAGCGGAGCTCCTACGAGCAGTACTTC	CASTAAERSSYEQYF
NA	TRBV30	NA	TRBJ2-2	TGTGCCTGGAAAAGGTCTTGGGGGGCCGGGGAGCTGTTTTTT	CAWKRSWGAGELFF